The 32 T cell receptor beta chains below were found in one sample sequenced in a study of shared clonotypes between healthy human individuals. This table comes from immunoSEQ multiplex PCR, and its TCRdb copy is limited to in-frame clones, with some not included. The sample has millions of clones; around nine tenths are singletons. Sequenced: naive CD4+ T cells sorted from blood. As for subset: CD45RA+ positively selected. These TCRs come from a man aged 18-30 years in good health.

This clone showed up just once. The V call is TRBV5-6, the J call TRBJ2-7, with TRBD1 as a possible D gene (5 bases). The CDR3 is 15 amino acids. Trimming pared 0 bases from V and 3 bases from J, leaving 13 bases between. Germline V gene lookup returns CDR1 SGHDT and CDR2 YYEEEE. The CDR3 DNA sequence: TGTGCCAGCAGCTTGGGGGTTGCAGGGTTCTACGAGCAGTACTTC. This codes for CASSLGVAGFYEQYF.

The rearrangement uses TRBV28 and TRBJ1-2; the D is unclear. Germline V gives CDR1 MDHEN, CDR2 SYDVKM. The CDR3 has 15 amino acids. V lost 5 bases and J lost 0, with 13 bases in between. CDR3 sequence: CASSRDLRANYGYTF. Written as DNA, the CDR3 is TGTGCCAGCAGTCGTGACCTAAGAGCTAACTATGGCTACACCTTC.

The chain has TRBV15 and TRBJ2-5; TRBD2 matches 9 bases. This CDR3 is 16 amino acids long. CDR1 is LNHNV, CDR2 YYDKDF, per germline (reference sequence). V gave up 1 base and J gave up 5 bases; unmatched junction bases: 8. CDR3: CATSRGGTSPEETQYF. The CDR3 nucleotides read TGTGCCACCAGCAGAGGGGGGACTAGCCCTGAGGAGACCCAGTACTTC.

This chain joins TRBV5-6 and TRBJ2-1, with TRBD1 matching over 10 bases. The CDR3 consists of 16 residues. The V gene end was trimmed by 4 bases and the J gene end by 0 bases; junction bases not matched to a gene: 4. From germline, CDR1 is SGHDT and CDR2 YYEEEE. CDR3 sequence reads: CASSVRQGASYNEQFF. In nucleotides, the CDR3 is TGTGCCAGCAGCGTGAGACAGGGGGCCTCCTACAATGAGCAGTTCTTC.

This clone was detected a few times. V and J are TRBV6-5 and TRBJ2-7; D tentatively fits TRBD1 or TRBD2 (5 bases each). V lost 0 bases and J lost 10, with 10 bases in between. This CDR3 has 12 amino acids. Germline V CDR1 and CDR2: MNHEY, SVGAGI. The CDR3 DNA sequence: TGTGCCAGCAGTTACTCGGGGGTTTCACAGTACTTC. It yields the protein CASSYSGVSQYF.

This clone showed up just once. V and J are TRBV27 and TRBJ1-5; D gene uncertain. Germline V CDR1 and CDR2: MNHEY, SMNVEV (reference sequence). Trimming took off 3 bases at V and 4 bases at J, with 10 bases between the two ends. The CDR3 is made up of 14 amino acids. The CDR3 here is CASSLSGWNQPQHF. CDR3 nucleotides: TGTGCCAGCAGTTTGAGTGGGTGGAATCAGCCCCAGCATTTT.

The rearrangement joins TRBV23-1 to TRBJ2-5; weak D call: TRBD1 (5 bases). TRBV23-1 is treated as an ORF (open reading frame) with a function not yet certain. This CDR3 contains 14 residues. V lost 5 bases, J lost 4 bases, and 14 bases lay in between. CDR3: CASSWGGGRETQYF. CDR3 bases: TGCGCCAGCAGTTGGGGCGGCGGACGAGAGACCCAGTACTTC.

The rearrangement joins TRBV2 to TRBJ2-7; TRBD2 matches at 7 bases. CDR1 is SNHLY and CDR2 is FYNNEI in the germline V gene. The CDR3 has 15 amino acids. J was trimmed by 3 bases and V by 6 bases; bases with no gene match: 11. In DNA form, the CDR3 reads TGTGCCAGCAGGACGGCTAGCGGCCTATTCTACGAGCAGTACTTC. Translating it yields CASRTASGLFYEQYF. The complete variable domain, with remaining parts taken from reference TRBV2 and TRBJ2-7, reads EPEVTQTPSHQVTQMGQEVILRCVPISNHLYFYWYRQILGQKVEFLVSFYNNEISEKSEIFDDQFSVERPDGSNFTLKIRSTKLEDSAMYFCASRTASGLFYEQYFGPGTRLTVT.

This clone was detected only a few times. The V and J genes are TRBV12-5 and TRBJ2-2, with a possible D match to TRBD1 (6 bases). V lost 1 base, J lost 6 bases, and 18 bases lay in between. The CDR3 has 17 residues. Looked up from germline, CDR1 is LGHNT and CDR2 is FRNRAP. In DNA, the CDR3 is TGTGCTAGTGGTTTGGGCACCGGGACACGGTCGGCCGGGGAGCTGTTTTTT. This codes for CASGLGTGTRSAGELFF.

This chain uses TRBV29-1 with TRBJ2-5; D is unclear. The CDR3 consists of 14 residues. Germline values: CDR1 SQVTM, CDR2 ANQGSEA. V was trimmed by 3 bases and J by 3 bases, leaving 14 bases between them. The CDR3 DNA sequence: TGCAGCGTTGAGGCCAGGCTTGTCAAAGAGACCCAGTACTTC. Translating gives CSVEARLVKETQYF. The whole variable domain, filled in from reference TRBV29-1 and TRBJ2-5, reads SAVISQKPSRDICQRGTSLTIQCQVDSQVTMMFWYRQQPGQSLTLIATANQGSEATYESGFVIDKFPISRPNLTFSTLTVSNMSPEDSSIYLCSVEARLVKETQYFGPGTRLLVL.

The genes are TRBV7-2 and TRBJ2-7; D tentatively fits TRBD1 or TRBD2 (5 bases each). Germline loops: CDR1 SGHTA, CDR2 FQGNSA. The CDR3 is 16 residues long. Trimming cost V 3 bases and J 4 bases, with 19 bases left between them. In nucleotides, the CDR3 is TGTGCCAGCAGCTTGACCCGGGACCTCGGGTGGTACGAGCAGTACTTC. This translates into CASSLTRDLGWYEQYF. Filled out from reference TRBV7-2 and TRBJ2-7, the complete variable domain reads GAGVSQSPSNKVTEKGKDVELRCDPISGHTALYWYRQSLGQGLEFLIYFQGNSAPDKSGLPSDRFSAERTGGSVSTLTIQRTQQEDSAVYLCASSLTRDLGWYEQYFGPGTRLTVT.

J is TRBJ2-2 and V is TRBV19; 9 bases match TRBD1. CDR1 and CDR2 (germline): LNHDA, SQIVND (reference sequence). Germline trimming cut 5 bases from V and 7 bases from J; bases unmatched to any gene: 8. The CDR3 is made up of 15 amino acids. The CDR3 DNA reads as TGTGCCAGTAGTGCCGGGACAGGGTGGATCGGGGAGCTGTTTTTT. Its translation is CASSAGTGWIGELFF.

This chain joins TRBV15 and TRBJ2-2; no clear D. CDR3 length equals 16 residues. CDR1 and CDR2 from the germline V gene are LNHNV and YYDKDF (reference sequence). The V and J ends lost 1 base and 1 base respectively, with 10 bases between them. The CDR3 bases are TGTGCCACCAGCAGAGTACAGCCCAAGAACACCGGGGAGCTGTTTTTT. Protein: CATSRVQPKNTGELFF.

The CDR3 spells CASSLIRISYEQYF. DNA for the CDR3: TGTGCCAGCAGCTTAATCCGTATTTCCTACGAGCAGTACTTC. This sequence joins TRBV5-6 and TRBJ2-7; D remains unclear. Trimming cost V 2 bases and J 1 base, with 10 bases left between them. This CDR3 is built from 14 residues. Germline V gene sequence: CDR1 SGHDT, CDR2 YYEEEE.

CDR3 sequence reads: CASSRAGDGTGELFF. CDR3 sequence (DNA): TGCGCCAGCAGCCGTGCAGGGGACGGCACCGGGGAGCTGTTTTTT. The gene calls are TRBV4-3 and TRBJ2-2; a weak D match, TRBD1 (6 bases). The CDR3 extends over 15 amino acids. The V and J ends lost 4 bases and 4 bases respectively, with 13 bases between them. CDR1 and CDR2 (germline): LGHNA, YSLEER.

The V and J genes are TRBV7-9 and TRBJ2-7; 9 bases are a match to TRBD2. The CDR3 totals 16 residues. V gave up 5 bases and J gave up 4 bases; unmatched junction bases: 12. Germline lookup yields CDR1 SEHNR and CDR2 FQNEAQ (reference sequence). In nucleotides, the CDR3 is TGTGCCAGCAGCAGCGCGACTAGCGGTATCTTTTACGAGCAGTACTTC. Amino acids: CASSSATSGIFYEQYF.

This clone was seen a few times. The chain is built from TRBV2 and TRBJ1-6, with D unclear. The length of the CDR3 is 13 residues. The ends were cut back, 4 bases at V and 10 bases at J, with 11 bases in the middle. From germline, CDR1 is SNHLY and CDR2 FYNNEI. The DNA of the CDR3 is TGTGCCAGCAGTGCCCGGGTAGGGTCACCCCTCCACTTT. Its protein is CASSARVGSPLHF.

The CDR3 is CASSLPGTVIYEQYF. Written as DNA, the CDR3 is TGTGCCAGCTCACTACCTGGGACAGTGATATACGAGCAGTACTTC. This rearrangement joins TRBV18 to TRBJ2-7; 7 bases match TRBD1. This CDR3 contains 15 residues. V gave up 4 bases and J gave up 4 bases; unmatched junction bases: 10. Germline assignment: CDR1 KGHSH and CDR2 LQKENI. The full variable domain, its missing parts supplied by reference TRBV18 and TRBJ2-7, is NAGVMQNPRHLVRRRGQEARLRCSPMKGHSHVYWYRQLPEEGLKFMVYLQKENIIDESGMPKERFSAEFPKEGPSILRIQQVVRGDSAAYFCASSLPGTVIYEQYFGPGTRLTVT.

Details on this clone: Different DNA sequences within this sample yield the same CDR3. The V gene is TRBV28, the J gene TRBJ2-2, with a tentative D call TRBD2 (5 bases). The CDR3 sequence is 12 residues long. V dropped 6 bases and J dropped 6 bases, with 8 bases sitting between them. The V gene's germline CDR1 is MDHEN and CDR2 SYDVKM. The CDR3 nucleotides are TGTGCCAGCAGCCTCGGGGCCGGGGAGCTGTTTTTT. Its protein product is CASSLGAGELFF.

This clone appeared once. V and J are TRBV14 and TRBJ2-2; D is undetermined. Deletions cut 3 bases from V and 1 base from J, with 12 bases between. Germline V gives CDR1 SGHDN, CDR2 FVKESK. The CDR3 totals 16 residues. CDR3: CASSQVRHLNTGELFF. The CDR3 DNA reads TGTGCCAGCAGCCAGGTTCGACACCTGAACACCGGGGAGCTGTTTTTT.

This clone was counted between two and nine times. The rearrangement links TRBV7-9 to TRBJ2-5; TRBD2 aligns across 7 bases. V dropped 5 bases and J dropped 2; count of bases not matched to a gene: 8. Germline CDR1 reads SEHNR; CDR2 reads FQNEAQ (reference sequence). CDR3 length: 15 amino acids. The CDR3: CASSTGLTGQETQYF. In DNA form, the CDR3 reads TGTGCCAGCAGCACGGGACTAACGGGGCAAGAGACCCAGTACTTC.

The J gene is TRBJ2-3, the V gene TRBV7-9, with 14 bases that match TRBD2. The CDR3 loop spans 18 amino acids. The V segment lost 5 bases and the J segment 3 bases; nucleotides outside the gene matches: 10. CDR1 and CDR2 from the germline V gene are SEHNR and FQNEAQ (reference sequence). CDR3 sequence (DNA): TGTGCCAGCAGCCGCGGACTAGCGGGAGGCTGGGTGACAGATACGCAGTATTTT. As protein: CASSRGLAGGWVTDTQYF.

The chain carries TRBV6-4 and TRBJ2-3; a weak D match, TRBD2 (7 bases). From germline, CDR1 is MRHNA and CDR2 SNTAGT. The CDR3 has 14 residues. The V gene lost 6 bases and the J gene lost 4 bases, with 14 bases spanning the gap. The CDR3 region is CASSGVGGPDTQYF. The CDR3 DNA reads TGTGCCAGCAGCGGCGTGGGGGGGCCAGATACGCAGTATTTT.

The chain is built from TRBV5-6 and TRBJ2-7; 7 bases line up with TRBD1. V was clipped by 4 bases and J by 3 bases; unmatched bases: 10. CDR3 size: 15 residues. CDR1 and CDR2 (germline): SGHDT, YYEEEE. The DNA for the CDR3 is TGTGCCAGCAGCCACGACAGGGAAGGGCGCTACGAGCAGTACTTC. As protein: CASSHDREGRYEQYF.

CDR3 sequence (DNA): TGTGCCAGCAGCTTATACCAGAACACTGAAGCTTTCTTT. Amino acids: CASSLYQNTEAFF. V gene TRBV11-2 combines with J gene TRBJ1-1; D gene ambiguous. Per the germline V gene, CDR1 is SGHAT and CDR2 is FQNNGV. V lost 2 bases, J lost 1 base, and 5 bases lay in between. The CDR3 consists of 13 residues.

V usage is TRBV5-1 and J usage is TRBJ2-5; D not certain. V lost 4 bases to trimming and J lost 4 bases, with 11 bases between them. This CDR3 spans 13 amino acids. The germline V gene encodes CDR1 SGHRS and CDR2 YFSETQ. The CDR3 loop reads CASSPMPRETQYF. The CDR3 DNA reads TGCGCCAGCAGCCCTATGCCCAGAGAGACCCAGTACTTC.

The rearrangement joins TRBV7-3 to TRBJ2-5; perhaps TRBD2 as D (6 bases). Looked up from germline, CDR1 is SGHTA and CDR2 is FQGTGA. The V end lost 0 bases, the J end lost 5 bases, and 13 bases lay between the germline ends. This CDR3 region has 15 residues. The CDR3 loop reads CASSLTGGARETQYF. In DNA, the CDR3 is TGTGCCAGCAGCTTAACAGGAGGGGCGAGGGAGACCCAGTACTTC.

This chain connects TRBV9 to TRBJ2-2, with a tentative D call TRBD1 (5 bases). The CDR3 length is 17 residues. Germline-derived CDR1 and CDR2 are SGDLS and YYNGEE. The V gene lost 4 bases and the J gene lost 5 bases, with 21 bases spanning the gap. CDR3 loop: CASSYGQAGKGTGELFF. DNA for the CDR3: TGTGCCAGCAGCTACGGCCAAGCAGGGAAAGGTACCGGGGAGCTGTTTTTT.

As concerns this clone: Other nucleotide sequences in the sample specify the same CDR3. The rearrangement uses TRBV30 and TRBJ2-5; TRBD1 agrees at 7 bases. CDR3 size: 13 residues. J lost 1 base, V lost 3 bases, and 2 bases had no gene match. Germline V gene lookup returns CDR1 GTSNPN and CDR2 SVGIG (reference sequence). This CDR3 reads CAWSPGGQETQYF. The CDR3 region has the DNA TGTGCCTGGAGCCCAGGGGGCCAAGAGACCCAGTACTTC. The full variable domain, rest sourced from reference TRBV30 and TRBJ2-5, is SQTIHQWPATLVQPVGSPLSLECTVEGTSNPNLYWYRQAAGRGLQLLFYSVGIGQISSEVPQNLSASRPQDRQFILSSKKLLLSDSGFYLCAWSPGGQETQYFGPGTRLLVL.

This chain joins TRBV28 and TRBJ1-4; maybe TRBD1 (6 bases). Germline-derived CDR1 and CDR2 are MDHEN and SYDVKM. The V end was cut by 4 bases, the J end by 3 bases, with 6 bases between. The CDR3 consists of 13 residues. The DNA for the CDR3 is TGTGCCAGCAGTTCAGGGGCTAATGAAAAACTGTTTTTT. Protein: CASSSGANEKLFF.

The chain employs TRBV6-5 and TRBJ2-7; maybe TRBD2 (5 bases). The length of the CDR3 is 13 residues. With 6 bases removed from V and 2 bases from J, the gap between germline ends came to 11 bases. Germline V gene data show CDR1 as MNHEY and CDR2 as SVGAGI. The CDR3 loop is CASSLPGTYEQYF. CDR3 in DNA: TGTGCCAGCAGCCTCCCGGGGACCTACGAGCAGTACTTC.

About this clone itself: Other nucleotide sequences in the sample specify the same CDR3. The genes are TRBV2 and TRBJ2-3; D remains unclear. The CDR3 totals 12 residues. V was pared by 5 bases and J by 2 bases, with 5 bases between. Germline V gene data show CDR1 as SNHLY and CDR2 as FYNNEI. The CDR3 nucleotides are TGTGCCAGCAGTCAAGACACAGATACGCAGTATTTT. This gives the protein CASSQDTDTQYF.